A selection of T cell receptor beta chains follows, all from one sample in a study of T-cell memory formation after mild COVID-19. MiXCR, run by TCRdb on the 5' RACE reads, gives a single entry per CDR3 protein. The sample includes 450,000 to 650,000 distinct CDR3 sequences, less than 25% seen only once; the top ten take 7.5% to 9.5%. The sample was PBMCs or a T cell subset sorted from them (not recorded which). The receptor set was obtained from an adult woman who had mild COVID-19 (a few samples of this study predate the infection). Cell type and time point are not known. CDR3s include the opening cysteine and the closing phenylalanine or tryptophan. Each record gives: clone size, V gene, CDR3 length, D gene, J gene, CDR3 DNA, CDR3 protein. A D gene is named only where the DNA matches it firmly. The size of a clone is reported for some rows only, either as once, few or many, or as a class for expanded clones.

clone_size: -
v_call: TRBV12-3/TRBV12-4
cdr3_length: 17
d_call: TRBD1
j_call: TRBJ1-4
cdr3_nt: TGTGCCAGCAGCGGGGACAGGGGGCTCAGAGTGAATGAAAAACTGTTTTTT
cdr3_aa: CASSGDRGLRVNEKLFF

clone_size: few
v_call: TRBV5-1
cdr3_length: 15
d_call: -
j_call: TRBJ2-7
cdr3_nt: TGCGCCAGCAGCTTCAAGGACTCGAACACGGAAGAGCAGTACTTC
cdr3_aa: CASSFKDSNTEEQYF

clone_size: -
v_call: TRBV6-2/TRBV6-3
cdr3_length: 16
d_call: TRBD2
j_call: TRBJ2-5
cdr3_nt: TGTGCCAGCAGTCAAACGGTTGGCAGCGGGAGAGAGACCCAGTACTTC
cdr3_aa: CASSQTVGSGRETQYF

clone_size: -
v_call: TRBV6-2/TRBV6-3
cdr3_length: 14
d_call: TRBD2
j_call: TRBJ2-7
cdr3_nt: TGTGCCAGCAGTCAACTAGCGGGGGTCTACGAGCAGTACTTC
cdr3_aa: CASSQLAGVYEQYF

clone_size: few
v_call: TRBV5-6
cdr3_length: 16
d_call: -
j_call: TRBJ2-2
cdr3_nt: TGTGCCAGCAGCTTCTATTGGGGATCGAACACCGGGGAGCTGTTTTTT
cdr3_aa: CASSFYWGSNTGELFF

clone_size: few
v_call: TRBV20-1
cdr3_length: 13
d_call: TRBD2
j_call: TRBJ2-4
cdr3_nt: TGCAGTGCTAGACTAGCGGGGTCAAACATTCAGTACTTC
cdr3_aa: CSARLAGSNIQYF

clone_size: few
v_call: TRBV7-6
cdr3_length: 15
d_call: TRBD2
j_call: TRBJ2-5
cdr3_nt: TGTGCCAGCAGCTTAGCGGGAGGGAACCAAGAGACCCAGTACTTC
cdr3_aa: CASSLAGGNQETQYF

clone_size: many
v_call: TRBV15
cdr3_length: 16
d_call: TRBD2
j_call: TRBJ2-1
cdr3_nt: TGTGCCACCAGCAGAGGAGCGGGGGGAACCTACAATGAGCAGTTCTTC
cdr3_aa: CATSRGAGGTYNEQFF

clone_size: -
v_call: TRBV5-1
cdr3_length: 17
d_call: TRBD2
j_call: TRBJ2-1
cdr3_nt: TGCGCCAGCAGCTTGGGACTAGCGGGGGACCCCTTCAGTGAGCAGTTCTTC
cdr3_aa: CASSLGLAGDPFSEQFF

clone_size: -
v_call: TRBV25-1
cdr3_length: 13
d_call: -
j_call: TRBJ1-2
cdr3_nt: TGTGCCAGCAGACAAGGGACGGACTATGGCTACACCTTC
cdr3_aa: CASRQGTDYGYTF

clone_size: -
v_call: TRBV4-2
cdr3_length: 15
d_call: -
j_call: TRBJ2-1
cdr3_nt: TGTGCCAGCAGCCAGGAATCGTTTTCCTACAATGAGCAGTTCTTC
cdr3_aa: CASSQESFSYNEQFF

clone_size: -
v_call: TRBV5-1
cdr3_length: 16
d_call: -
j_call: TRBJ1-2
cdr3_nt: TGCGCCAGCAGCCCCGCGGGCCCCGCCGACAGCTATGGCTACACCTTC
cdr3_aa: CASSPAGPADSYGYTF

clone_size: few
v_call: TRBV6-5
cdr3_length: 16
d_call: TRBD2
j_call: TRBJ2-1
cdr3_nt: TGTGCCAGCAGTTACTCGAACCTAGCGGCCTACAATGAGCAGTTCTTC
cdr3_aa: CASSYSNLAAYNEQFF

clone_size: -
v_call: TRBV7-2
cdr3_length: 14
d_call: -
j_call: TRBJ2-2
cdr3_nt: TGTGCCAGCAGCTCCTACAGGACCACCGGGGAGCTGTTTTTT
cdr3_aa: CASSSYRTTGELFF

clone_size: few
v_call: TRBV7-2
cdr3_length: 14
d_call: -
j_call: TRBJ1-6
cdr3_nt: TGTGCCAGCAGCTTAGAGGCAGTGAATTCACCCCTCCACTTT
cdr3_aa: CASSLEAVNSPLHF

clone_size: -
v_call: TRBV4-3
cdr3_length: 15
d_call: -
j_call: TRBJ1-5
cdr3_nt: TGCGCCAGCAGCCAAGATTTAGGGTCTGATCAGCCCCAGCATTTT
cdr3_aa: CASSQDLGSDQPQHF

clone_size: few
v_call: TRBV12-3/TRBV12-4
cdr3_length: 14
d_call: TRBD2
j_call: TRBJ2-7
cdr3_nt: TGTGCCAGCAGTCTAGCGGGAGGAGGCGACGAGCAGTACTTC
cdr3_aa: CASSLAGGGDEQYF

clone_size: few
v_call: TRBV12-3/TRBV12-4
cdr3_length: 14
d_call: -
j_call: TRBJ2-7
cdr3_nt: TGTGCCAGCAGTCCAGGGGGGCGGGACTACGAGCAGTACTTC
cdr3_aa: CASSPGGRDYEQYF

clone_size: -
v_call: TRBV25-1
cdr3_length: 14
d_call: -
j_call: TRBJ1-1
cdr3_nt: TGTGCCAGCAGTGTGACTAGGCGAGACACTGAAGCTTTCTTT
cdr3_aa: CASSVTRRDTEAFF

clone_size: few
v_call: TRBV9
cdr3_length: 14
d_call: -
j_call: TRBJ2-7
cdr3_nt: TGTGCCAGCAGCGTAGGGGGTTACTCCTACGAGCAGTACTTC
cdr3_aa: CASSVGGYSYEQYF

clone_size: few
v_call: TRBV12-3/TRBV12-4
cdr3_length: 12
d_call: -
j_call: TRBJ1-5
cdr3_nt: TGTGCCAGCAGCCCCATCAGTGGGCCCCAGCATTTT
cdr3_aa: CASSPISGPQHF

clone_size: once
v_call: TRBV19
cdr3_length: 16
d_call: TRBD1
j_call: TRBJ2-5
cdr3_nt: TGTGCCAGTTCTGTCCGGGCCAGGGGGCTTGCAGAGACCCAGTACTTC
cdr3_aa: CASSVRARGLAETQYF

clone_size: few
v_call: TRBV27
cdr3_length: 11
d_call: -
j_call: TRBJ2-2
cdr3_nt: TGTGCCAGCATGTTCACCGGGGAGCTGTTTTTT
cdr3_aa: CASMFTGELFF

clone_size: -
v_call: TRBV15
cdr3_length: 15
d_call: TRBD1
j_call: TRBJ1-2
cdr3_nt: TGTGCCACCAGCAGAGAACAGGGGAGGGACTATGGCTACACCTTC
cdr3_aa: CATSREQGRDYGYTF

clone_size: -
v_call: TRBV24-1
cdr3_length: 15
d_call: TRBD1
j_call: TRBJ2-7
cdr3_nt: TGTGCCACCAGTGACCAGACAGGGAGCTCCTACGAGCAGTACTTC
cdr3_aa: CATSDQTGSSYEQYF

clone_size: -
v_call: TRBV12-3/TRBV12-4
cdr3_length: 16
d_call: -
j_call: TRBJ1-4
cdr3_nt: TGTGCCAGCAGTTGGGACCGGTCTTCAACTAATGAAAAACTGTTTTTT
cdr3_aa: CASSWDRSSTNEKLFF

clone_size: -
v_call: TRBV29-1
cdr3_length: 11
d_call: -
j_call: TRBJ1-2
cdr3_nt: TGCAGCGTTTCTTCGGACAGTCTCTACACCTTC
cdr3_aa: CSVSSDSLYTF

clone_size: few
v_call: TRBV5-1
cdr3_length: 14
d_call: TRBD1
j_call: TRBJ2-5
cdr3_nt: TGCGCCAGCAGCTCGGGACAGGGAAAAGAGACCCAGTACTTC
cdr3_aa: CASSSGQGKETQYF

clone_size: -
v_call: TRBV23-1
cdr3_length: 13
d_call: TRBD2
j_call: TRBJ2-1
cdr3_nt: TGCGCCGGCTCTAGCGGGGGGTACAATGAGCAGTTCTTC
cdr3_aa: CAGSSGGYNEQFF

clone_size: -
v_call: TRBV25-1
cdr3_length: 15
d_call: TRBD2
j_call: TRBJ2-7
cdr3_nt: TGTGCCAGCAGTGAATACGGACTAGGGTCCTACGAGCAGTACTTC
cdr3_aa: CASSEYGLGSYEQYF

clone_size: -
v_call: TRBV2
cdr3_length: 11
d_call: -
j_call: TRBJ1-1
cdr3_nt: TGTGCCAGCAGTGAAGGTTACGAAGCTTTCTTT
cdr3_aa: CASSEGYEAFF

clone_size: few
v_call: TRBV5-1
cdr3_length: 13
d_call: -
j_call: TRBJ1-5
cdr3_nt: TGCGCCAGCAGCTTGGCCCCGGGCCAGCCCCAGCATTTT
cdr3_aa: CASSLAPGQPQHF

clone_size: few
v_call: TRBV19
cdr3_length: 16
d_call: TRBD1
j_call: TRBJ2-1
cdr3_nt: TGTGCCAGTACCGTAATACCGGGACAGGGAAACAATGAGCAGTTCTTC
cdr3_aa: CASTVIPGQGNNEQFF

clone_size: -
v_call: TRBV6-5
cdr3_length: 13
d_call: -
j_call: TRBJ2-7
cdr3_nt: TGTGCCAGCAGTTCCCACGGCGCCTACGAGCAGTACTTC
cdr3_aa: CASSSHGAYEQYF

clone_size: few
v_call: TRBV13
cdr3_length: 14
d_call: TRBD1
j_call: TRBJ2-7
cdr3_nt: TGTGCCAGCAGCTGGGGGACAGGGGTCTACGAGCAGTACTTC
cdr3_aa: CASSWGTGVYEQYF

clone_size: -
v_call: TRBV27
cdr3_length: 14
d_call: -
j_call: TRBJ2-1
cdr3_nt: TGTGCCAGCGGTGAGGCGGGGTCATACAATGAGCAGTTCTTC
cdr3_aa: CASGEAGSYNEQFF

clone_size: -
v_call: TRBV7-2
cdr3_length: 14
d_call: -
j_call: TRBJ1-1
cdr3_nt: TGTGCCAGCTCCTGGTCCCTCGGGAACACTGAAGCTTTCTTT
cdr3_aa: CASSWSLGNTEAFF

clone_size: -
v_call: TRBV27
cdr3_length: 16
d_call: -
j_call: TRBJ2-1
cdr3_nt: TGTGCCAGCAGTAATTCACTACAGTACTCCTACAATGAGCAGTTCTTC
cdr3_aa: CASSNSLQYSYNEQFF

clone_size: -
v_call: TRBV5-1
cdr3_length: 12
d_call: -
j_call: TRBJ2-3
cdr3_nt: TGCGCCAGCAGCTTGTATTTAGATACGCAGTATTTT
cdr3_aa: CASSLYLDTQYF

clone_size: once
v_call: TRBV7-3
cdr3_length: 15
d_call: -
j_call: TRBJ2-1
cdr3_nt: TGTGCCAGCAGCCCCGGGGGGACAGTTTACAATGAGCAGTTCTTC
cdr3_aa: CASSPGGTVYNEQFF

clone_size: -
v_call: TRBV5-4
cdr3_length: 16
d_call: TRBD1
j_call: TRBJ2-2
cdr3_nt: TGTGCCAGCAGCTTTGGGACAGGGGGTAACACCGGGGAGCTGTTTTTT
cdr3_aa: CASSFGTGGNTGELFF

clone_size: -
v_call: TRBV28
cdr3_length: 12
d_call: -
j_call: TRBJ2-7
cdr3_nt: TGTGCCACCGCGACAGGCGGGGGCGAGCAGTACTTC
cdr3_aa: CATATGGGEQYF

clone_size: few
v_call: TRBV5-1
cdr3_length: 15
d_call: -
j_call: TRBJ1-5
cdr3_nt: TGCGCCAGCAGCTTGGGGGGAGACAGTTATCAGCCCCAGCATTTT
cdr3_aa: CASSLGGDSYQPQHF

clone_size: -
v_call: TRBV5-1
cdr3_length: 15
d_call: TRBD1
j_call: TRBJ1-2
cdr3_nt: TGCGCCAGCAGCTTGGAACCAGGGGGGGAATATGGCTACACCTTC
cdr3_aa: CASSLEPGGEYGYTF

clone_size: few
v_call: TRBV6-5
cdr3_length: 16
d_call: TRBD2
j_call: TRBJ2-1
cdr3_nt: TGTGCCAGCAGTGGGCGACTAGCGGGGGGGCCACGGGAGCAGTTCTTC
cdr3_aa: CASSGRLAGGPREQFF

clone_size: many
v_call: TRBV5-6
cdr3_length: 14
d_call: -
j_call: TRBJ1-1
cdr3_nt: TGTGCCAGCAGCTTGGGCGGGGGACACACTGAAGCTTTCTTT
cdr3_aa: CASSLGGGHTEAFF

clone_size: few
v_call: TRBV20-1
cdr3_length: 15
d_call: -
j_call: TRBJ1-5
cdr3_nt: TGCAGTGCTAGTCCCCCCTCTCGGGGTAATCAGCCCCAGCATTTT
cdr3_aa: CSASPPSRGNQPQHF

clone_size: few
v_call: TRBV10-3
cdr3_length: 16
d_call: -
j_call: TRBJ2-7
cdr3_nt: TGTGCCATCAGGAACAGCGTGGTCCAAGGGTCCTACGAGCAGTACTTC
cdr3_aa: CAIRNSVVQGSYEQYF

clone_size: many
v_call: TRBV29-1
cdr3_length: 13
d_call: -
j_call: TRBJ2-7
cdr3_nt: TGCAGCGTTGCAGGGGTGTCCTCCTACGAGCAGTACTTC
cdr3_aa: CSVAGVSSYEQYF

clone_size: -
v_call: TRBV12-3/TRBV12-4
cdr3_length: 15
d_call: TRBD1
j_call: TRBJ1-2
cdr3_nt: TGTGCCAGCAGGCGCTTGGACAGGGGTCATTATGGCTACACCTTC
cdr3_aa: CASRRLDRGHYGYTF

clone_size: -
v_call: TRBV6-5
cdr3_length: 12
d_call: -
j_call: TRBJ2-1
cdr3_nt: TGTGCCAGCAGTCCCCTAGGTCATGAGCAGTTCTTC
cdr3_aa: CASSPLGHEQFF